The 15 T cell receptor beta chains reported below all come from one sample, sequenced in a study of T cells in Graves' hyperthyroidism and ophthalmopathy (dated by TCRdb to between 2018 and 2021). The library relied on multiplex PCR. TCRdb names Illumina HiSeq 2000 as the instrument used. The TCR beta CDR3 regions were amplified from RNA transcripts. The first round of RT-PCR for the TCR CDR3 was performed with the HTBI primer set and the Qiagen OneStep RT-PCR kit. In TCRdb, the public reads were trimmed at Q25 with fastp and aligned with MiXCR, with productive beta chains retained. Duplicate CDR3 protein sequences are folded into a single record with the most common DNA and genes. This sample lists a few hundred thousand distinct CDR3 sequences; about 15% were detected once. The ten largest clones take up roughly 7.3% of the sample. The sequencing input was blood. These receptors were collected from a woman aged 25-40 years with Graves' hyperthyroidism.

This clonotype appeared a few times. V usage is TRBV7-9 and J usage is TRBJ1-1, with a tentative D call TRBD1 (5 bases). This CDR3 has 17 residues. Germline CDR1 and CDR2: SEHNR and FQNEAQ (reference sequence). V lost 0 bases and J lost 0, with 14 bases in between. CDR3 DNA: TGTGCCAGCAGCTTAGCCGTAGACAGTAACATGAACACTGAAGCTTTCTTT. Its protein is CASSLAVDSNMNTEAFF.

The V gene is TRBV3-1, the J gene TRBJ2-3, with TRBD2 matching 7 bases. This CDR3 has 21 amino acids. V lost 0 bases, J lost 6 bases, and 24 bases stayed unmatched. In germline, CDR1 is LGHDT, CDR2 YNNKEL (reference sequence). The chain's CDR3 is CASSQEIGGTNGSLLGDTQYF. CDR3 nucleotides: TGTGCCAGCAGCCAAGAGATCGGGGGGACTAACGGGAGCTTGCTGGGGGATACGCAGTATTTT.

This clonotype was observed a single time. A much larger clone sits a single nucleotide away, making a read error possible. This chain links TRBV27 with TRBJ2-1; D is perhaps TRBD1 (6 bases). The CDR3 is 12 amino acids. Per germline, CDR1 MNHEY and CDR2 SMNVEV (reference sequence). The CDR3 region has the DNA TGTGCCGGCAGGACAGCAAACAATGAGCAGTTCTTC. Amino acids: CAGRTANNEQFF.

The CDR3 region has the DNA TGTGCCACCAGCAGGAACAACGGGGTAGGGGATGAGCAGTTCTTC. Protein sequence: CATSRNNGVGDEQFF. The chain carries TRBV15 and TRBJ2-1; TRBD1 or TRBD2 may be the D gene (5 bases each). The V end was cut by 3 bases, the J end by 8 bases, with 17 bases between. The CDR3 has 15 residues. From germline, CDR1 is LNHNV and CDR2 YYDKDF (reference sequence). Complete variable domain (other parts from reference TRBV15 and TRBJ2-1): DAMVIQNPRYQVTQFGKPVTLSCSQTLNHNVMYWYQQKSSQAPKLLFHYYDKDFNNEADTPDNFQSRRPNTSFCFLDIRSPGLGDTAMYLCATSRNNGVGDEQFFGPGTRLTVL.

This clonotype was counted a few times. The rearrangement joins TRBV24-1 to TRBJ2-2; D not resolved. Germline-derived CDR1 and CDR2 are KGHDR and SFDVKD. The CDR3 extends over 15 amino acids. V was shortened by 0 bases and J by 8 bases, with 12 bases between the two germline ends. The CDR3: CATSDLGLPAGELFF. CDR3 sequence (DNA): TGTGCCACCAGTGATTTGGGCCTCCCGGCAGGGGAGCTGTTTTTT.

This clonotype was recorded a few times. It may be a read error: a sequence one base away is much more abundant. The CDR3 region is CATGTSGIYNEQLF. The CDR3 nucleotides are TGTGCCACGGGGACTAGCGGAATCTACAATGAGCAGCTCTTC. The rearrangement links TRBV2 to TRBJ2-1; 11 bases fit TRBD2. Looked up from germline, CDR1 is SNHLY and CDR2 is FYNNEI. The CDR3 sequence is 14 residues long.

This clonotype was counted ten times or more. The rearrangement uses TRBV20-1 and TRBJ2-1; TRBD2 matches at 14 bases. This CDR3 spans 18 amino acids. Germline V gene data show CDR1 as DFQATT and CDR2 as SNEGSKA (reference sequence). V lost 0 bases and J lost 1; bases outside the gene matches: 5. Here the CDR3 reads CSARETSGRAFSYNEQFF. The CDR3 DNA follows: TGCAGTGCTAGAGAGACTAGCGGGAGGGCCTTTTCCTACAATGAGCAGTTCTTC.

This clonotype showed up many times. The rearrangement joins TRBV27 to TRBJ2-7; a possible D gene is TRBD1 (5 bases). Trimming stripped 4 bases from V and 5 bases from J, with 15 bases between. The germline gives CDR1 MNHEY, CDR2 SMNVEV (reference sequence). The CDR3 is 14 residues long. CDR3 residues: CASSSVQGLHEQYF. The CDR3 DNA sequence: TGTGCCAGCAGTTCCGTGCAGGGTCTCCACGAGCAGTACTTC.

The chain recombines TRBV20-1 with TRBJ2-7, with 10 bases fitting TRBD2. Trimming took 5 bases from V and 4 from J; bases not matched to a gene: 5. The CDR3 length is 13 residues. Germline values: CDR1 DFQATT, CDR2 SNEGSKA (reference sequence). The CDR3 sequence is CSAFSSGSYEQYF. In nucleotides, the CDR3 is TGCAGTGCTTTCTCTAGCGGGAGTTACGAGCAGTACTTC.

Written as DNA, the CDR3 is TGTGCCAGCTCACCACTACCCCCAGGCGAGGGTCAGCCCCAGCATTTT. It specifies CASSPLPPGEGQPQHF. The V and J genes are TRBV18 and TRBJ1-5; no definite D call. Germline CDR1 reads KGHSH; CDR2 reads LQKENI. Trimming took 1 base from V and 6 from J, leaving 16 bases between them. The CDR3 extends over 16 amino acids.

The chain has TRBV5-6 and TRBJ1-2, with 7 nucleotides matching TRBD1. The CDR3 sequence is 15 residues long. Germline V gene lookup returns CDR1 SGHDT and CDR2 YYEEEE. Unmatched junction bases numbered 7, after V lost 1 base and J lost 4 bases. This CDR3 is CASSLSGQVTYGYTF. CDR3 sequence (DNA): TGTGCCAGCAGCTTGTCCGGACAGGTTACCTATGGCTACACCTTC. The whole variable domain, remainder taken from reference TRBV5-6 and TRBJ1-2, is DAGVTQSPTHLIKTRGQQVTLRCSPKSGHDTVSWYQQALGQGPQFIFQYYEEEERQRGNFPDRFSGHQFPNYSSELNVNALLLGDSALYLCASSLSGQVTYGYTFGSGTRLTVV.

The rearrangement links TRBV6-2 or TRBV6-3 to TRBJ2-7; tentative D call: TRBD1 (5 bases). V lost 2 bases to trimming and J lost 1 base, with 15 bases between them. The germline CDR1 and CDR2 sequences are MNHEY and SVGEGT. The CDR3 consists of 16 residues. Here the CDR3 reads CASSYPQGALSYEQYF. CDR3 coding DNA: TGTGCCAGCAGTTACCCTCAGGGCGCCTTGTCCTACGAGCAGTACTTC.

This clonotype was observed many times. This chain links TRBV6-1 with TRBJ2-5; TRBD1 agrees at 7 bases. The ends lost 6 bases at V and 1 base at J; junction bases unmatched: 5. Looked up from germline, CDR1 is MNHNS and CDR2 is SASEGT. The CDR3 is 14 residues long. This CDR3 reads CASRETGLQETQYF. As DNA, the CDR3 is TGTGCCAGCAGGGAGACAGGGCTCCAAGAGACCCAGTACTTC.

This clonotype was seen many times. The chain carries TRBV11-2 and TRBJ2-3; D is unclear. CDR1 and CDR2 from the germline V gene are SGHAT and FQNNGV. Trimming took off 5 bases at V and 5 bases at J, with 5 bases between the two ends. This CDR3 is built from 11 residues. The CDR3 DNA is TGTGCCAGCAGCGCGTTAGATACGCAGTATTTT. Translation gives CASSALDTQYF.

This clonotype appeared many times. V and J are TRBV10-3 and TRBJ2-1; weak D call: TRBD1 (7 bases). Germline V lookup: CDR1 ENHRY, CDR2 SYGVKD. This CDR3 has 12 residues. Trimming took off 2 bases at V and 10 bases at J, with 9 bases between the two ends. The CDR3: CAISEAGQEQFF. The CDR3 coding sequence is TGTGCCATCAGTGAGGCGGGACAGGAGCAGTTCTTC.